A single T cell receptor beta chain is shown here with its context. This specimen comes from a study of tumour-infiltrating T cells in Burkitt lymphoma. This CDR3 region has 15 residues. Germline assignment: CDR1 MRHNA and CDR2 SNTAGT. V gave up 3 bases and J gave up 4 bases, with 10 bases separating them. Here immunoSEQ multiplex PCR was the method, and the copy in TCRdb shows in-frame clones only, minus some. The sample yields about 16,000 clones, about 80% seen once. V and J are TRBV6-4 and TRBJ1-6, with a possible D match to TRBD1 (6 bases). This TCR was sampled from a human donor with diffuse large B-cell lymphoma. The sample comprised tumor tissue. The chain's CDR3 is CASSEGRGYNSPLHF. CDR3 in DNA: TGTGCCAGCAGTGAGGGCAGGGGTTATAATTCACCCCTCCACTTT.